Listed below are T cell receptor beta chains from one sample, sequenced in a study of blood T cell repertoires in COVID-19. Profiled with immunoSEQ multiplex PCR; TCRdb holds only in-frame clones, not every one. Of 55,000 to 60,000 clones listed, approximately 87% are singletons. Sequences were obtained from peripheral blood. Receptor source: a man aged 35 to 55 with active COVID-19. Both conserved end residues are part of each CDR3. The D gene is left open where the match is weak.

V: TRBV6-6
D: NA
CDR3: CASSTPAGGGNTEAFF

V: TRBV7-9
D: NA
CDR3: CASSLRGTGNTIYF

V: TRBV7-9
D: TRBD1
CDR3: CASSLAGTGIEDEAFF

V: TRBV4-1
D: NA
CDR3: CASSLDRGSGANVLTF

V: TRBV11-2
D: TRBD1
CDR3: CASSSFSGTGTDTQYF

V: TRBV19
D: TRBD2
CDR3: CASSIRTSGSSYEQYF

V: TRBV3-1/TRBV3-2
D: NA
CDR3: CASSQEGGRQPQHF

V: TRBV16
D: TRBD1
CDR3: CASSQLKTGDQETQYF

V: TRBV4-1
D: NA
CDR3: CASSPSESGNEKLFF

V: TRBV27
D: TRBD1
CDR3: CASSWRGRGSLGRDEKLFF

V: TRBV15
D: NA
CDR3: CATSSIMTGNTEAFF

V: TRBV6-1
D: TRBD2
CDR3: CASSEFTSGFYEQYF

V: TRBV19
D: NA
CDR3: CASSATGNQPQHF

V: TRBV30
D: NA
CDR3: CAWSPGSPETQYF

V: TRBV13
D: TRBD2
CDR3: CASSPSGTSGRARETQYF

V: TRBV11-2
D: NA
CDR3: CASSLTSGFEQYF

V: TRBV1
D: NA
CDR3: CTSSQEDRGYYNEQFF

V: TRBV7-8
D: NA
CDR3: CASSLGTSTDTQYF

V: TRBV5-1
D: NA
CDR3: CASSPGVSGANVLTF

V: TRBV9
D: NA
CDR3: CASSANDRPSYEQYF

V: TRBV5-6
D: NA
CDR3: CASSWRHLGAEQYF

V: TRBV5-1
D: NA
CDR3: CASSLVWEGTEAFF

V: TRBV5-1
D: NA
CDR3: CASSGGVRGSYEQYF

V: TRBV5-5
D: NA
CDR3: CASSPQHSYGYTF

V: TRBV7-9
D: NA
CDR3: CASSRNSGTPSNQPQHF

V: TRBV5-1
D: TRBD2
CDR3: CASSFSPGGPGEQYF

V: TRBV7-8
D: TRBD2
CDR3: CASRPLAGAGTTDTQYF

V: TRBV29-1
D: NA
CDR3: CSVEKDSGYGYTF

V: TRBV4-2
D: NA
CDR3: CASSQDIGVDGYTF

V: TRBV5-1
D: TRBD1
CDR3: CASSPGTGVNTEAFF

V: TRBV5-4
D: NA
CDR3: CASSSAYEQYF

V: TRBV7-6
D: TRBD2
CDR3: CASSPSAGGLYEQFF

V: TRBV3-1/TRBV3-2
D: TRBD1
CDR3: CASSPKQTGFGNEQFF

V: TRBV7-9
D: NA
CDR3: CASSPEVRHEQYF

V: TRBV20-1
D: NA
CDR3: CSASFKAFSEQYF

V: TRBV5-4
D: TRBD1
CDR3: CASSLARGSGELFF

V: TRBV5-4
D: TRBD2
CDR3: CASSLYRGASGPSYEQYF

V: TRBV18
D: NA
CDR3: CASSPPGGVSTDTQYF

V: TRBV18
D: NA
CDR3: CASSPSYGSSHEQYF

V: TRBV5-1
D: TRBD2
CDR3: CASSLSSGGSYNEQFF